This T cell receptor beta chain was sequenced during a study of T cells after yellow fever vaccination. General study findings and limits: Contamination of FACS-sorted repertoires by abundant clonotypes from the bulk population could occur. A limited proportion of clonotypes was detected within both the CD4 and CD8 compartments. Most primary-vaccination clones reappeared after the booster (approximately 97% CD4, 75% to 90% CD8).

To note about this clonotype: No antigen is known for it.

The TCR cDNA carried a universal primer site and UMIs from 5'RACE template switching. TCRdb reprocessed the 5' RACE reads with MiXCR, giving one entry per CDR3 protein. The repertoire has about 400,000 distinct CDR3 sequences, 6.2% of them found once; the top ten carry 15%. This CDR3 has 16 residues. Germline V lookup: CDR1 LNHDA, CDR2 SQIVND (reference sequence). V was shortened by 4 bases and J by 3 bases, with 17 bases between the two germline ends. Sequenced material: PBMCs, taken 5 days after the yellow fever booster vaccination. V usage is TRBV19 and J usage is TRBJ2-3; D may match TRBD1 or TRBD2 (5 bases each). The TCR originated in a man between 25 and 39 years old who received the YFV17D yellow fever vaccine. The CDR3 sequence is CASSRGKKKGTDTQYF. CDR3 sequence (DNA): TGTGCCAGTAGTAGGGGGAAAAAGAAGGGTACAGATACGCAGTATTTT. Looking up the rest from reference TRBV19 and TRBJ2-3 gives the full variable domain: DGGITQSPKYLFRKEGQNVTLSCEQNLNHDAMYWYRQDPGQGLRLIYYSQIVNDFQKGDIAEGYSVSREKKESFPLTVTSAQKNPTAFYLCASSRGKKKGTDTQYFGPGTRLTVL.